Listed below are T cell receptor beta chains from one sample, sequenced in a study of metastatic and nonmetastatic thyroid tumors. MiXCR re-clonotyped the PCR reads for TCRdb. The sample holds about 93,000 clones, 12% seen once. What was sequenced was blood. Receptor source: a female donor with papillary thyroid cancer or a benign thyroid nodule (not recorded which). Some clones in this sample may be carry-over from other donors' samples. Both conserved end residues are part of each CDR3. D genes are given only for firm matches. Expanded clones are given a class, and other clones once, few, many or no size at all.

v_gene: TRBV9; d_gene: .; abundance: many; j_gene: TRBJ2-3; CDR3aa: CASSVGTSDTQYF; CDR3nt: TGTGCCAGCAGCGTAGGGACTTCAGATACGCAGTATTTT
v_gene: TRBV9; d_gene: .; abundance: many; j_gene: TRBJ2-4; CDR3aa: CASSSGRRAGAKNIQYF; CDR3nt: TGTGCCAGCAGCTCAGGCAGACGAGCGGGAGCCAAAAACATTCAGTACTTC
v_gene: TRBV7-9; d_gene: TRBD1; abundance: .; j_gene: TRBJ2-7; CDR3aa: CASLSGTGNEQYF; CDR3nt: TGTGCCAGCCTCTCAGGGACAGGGAACGAGCAGTACTTC
v_gene: TRBV19; d_gene: TRBD2; abundance: many; j_gene: TRBJ2-1; CDR3aa: CASSGIAGGEQFF; CDR3nt: TGTGCCAGTTCCGGGATAGCGGGAGGTGAGCAGTTCTTC
v_gene: TRBV5-1; d_gene: TRBD2; abundance: many; j_gene: TRBJ2-1; CDR3aa: CASSVRTSGSSYNEQFF; CDR3nt: TGCGCCAGCAGCGTACGGACTAGCGGAAGCTCCTACAATGAGCAGTTCTTC
v_gene: TRBV3-1; d_gene: .; abundance: many; j_gene: TRBJ1-1; CDR3aa: CASSPGGVSEAFF; CDR3nt: TGTGCCAGCAGCCCAGGTGGGGTGAGTGAAGCTTTCTTT
v_gene: TRBV20-1; d_gene: .; abundance: .; j_gene: TRBJ1-5; CDR3aa: CSVVTQNQPQHF; CDR3nt: TGCAGTGTCGTTACTCAGAATCAGCCCCAGCATTTT
v_gene: TRBV28; d_gene: .; abundance: many; j_gene: TRBJ2-7; CDR3aa: CASRSGGTYEQYF; CDR3nt: TGTGCCAGCAGGTCCGGCGGGACCTACGAGCAGTACTTC
v_gene: TRBV7-9; d_gene: .; abundance: many; j_gene: TRBJ2-7; CDR3aa: CASSLSRQESYEQYF; CDR3nt: TGTGCCAGCAGCTTATCCAGACAGGAGAGCTACGAGCAGTACTTC
v_gene: TRBV6-1; d_gene: .; abundance: many; j_gene: TRBJ2-1; CDR3aa: CASSLDRNEQFF; CDR3nt: TGTGCCAGCAGTCTGGACCGCAATGAGCAGTTCTTC
v_gene: TRBV7-2; d_gene: TRBD1; abundance: many; j_gene: TRBJ2-7; CDR3aa: CASSLTGGQGAGEQYF; CDR3nt: TGTGCCAGCAGCCTAACGGGGGGACAGGGGGCGGGCGAGCAGTACTTC
v_gene: TRBV28; d_gene: .; abundance: many; j_gene: TRBJ2-1; CDR3aa: CASSLSKFPIGPGQFF; CDR3nt: TGTGCCAGCAGTTTATCGAAATTCCCAATAGGCCCGGGGCAGTTCTTC
v_gene: TRBV2; d_gene: TRBD1; abundance: many; j_gene: TRBJ2-7; CDR3aa: CASREGTAYEQYF; CDR3nt: TGTGCCAGCAGGGAAGGGACAGCCTACGAGCAGTACTTC
v_gene: TRBV19; d_gene: .; abundance: many; j_gene: TRBJ2-1; CDR3aa: CASSIGGEYNEQFF; CDR3nt: TGTGCCAGTAGTATAGGGGGAGAGTACAATGAGCAGTTCTTC
v_gene: TRBV20-1; d_gene: .; abundance: many; j_gene: TRBJ1-2; CDR3aa: CSADNRVTNYGYTF; CDR3nt: TGCAGTGCTGACAACAGGGTGACGAACTATGGCTACACCTTC
v_gene: TRBV7-2; d_gene: .; abundance: many; j_gene: TRBJ1-1; CDR3aa: CASSLDMNTEAFF; CDR3nt: TGTGCCAGCAGCTTAGACATGAACACTGAAGCTTTCTTT
v_gene: TRBV6-8; d_gene: TRBD1; abundance: few; j_gene: TRBJ2-7; CDR3aa: CASGSPQGIYEQYF; CDR3nt: TGTGCCAGCGGCTCCCCACAGGGGATCTACGAGCAGTACTTC
v_gene: TRBV20-1; d_gene: .; abundance: many; j_gene: TRBJ2-7; CDR3aa: CSARMAAVYEQYF; CDR3nt: TGCAGTGCTAGAATGGCTGCCGTCTACGAGCAGTACTTC
v_gene: TRBV11-1; d_gene: .; abundance: many; j_gene: TRBJ2-3; CDR3aa: CASSLVTGTTDTQYF; CDR3nt: TGTGCCAGCAGCTTAGTTACAGGAACGACAGATACGCAGTATTTT
v_gene: TRBV11-1; d_gene: .; abundance: many; j_gene: TRBJ1-3; CDR3aa: CASSFPGRMAGNTIYF; CDR3nt: TGTGCCAGCAGCTTTCCAGGGAGGATGGCTGGAAACACCATATATTTT
v_gene: TRBV10-2; d_gene: TRBD2; abundance: many; j_gene: TRBJ2-1; CDR3aa: CASSEYPPTSGRGNEQFF; CDR3nt: TGCGCCAGCAGTGAGTACCCCCCGACTAGCGGGAGGGGCAATGAGCAGTTCTTC
v_gene: TRBV18; d_gene: TRBD1; abundance: many; j_gene: TRBJ2-1; CDR3aa: CASSRTGGHEQFF; CDR3nt: TGTGCCAGCTCACGGACAGGGGGCCATGAGCAGTTCTTC
v_gene: TRBV29-1; d_gene: TRBD1; abundance: many; j_gene: TRBJ1-2; CDR3aa: CSVYRGGYGYTF; CDR3nt: TGCAGCGTGTACAGGGGGGGCTATGGCTACACCTTC
v_gene: TRBV5-1; d_gene: .; abundance: many; j_gene: TRBJ2-2; CDR3aa: CASSPPSGGELFF; CDR3nt: TGCGCCAGCAGCCCGCCCAGCGGCGGGGAGCTGTTTTTT
v_gene: TRBV2; d_gene: .; abundance: .; j_gene: TRBJ2-7; CDR3aa: CARGRQTYEKYF; CDR3nt: TGTGCCAGAGGGCGACAGACCTACGAGAAGTACTTC
v_gene: TRBV5-6; d_gene: .; abundance: .; j_gene: TRBJ1-4; CDR3aa: CASRKGQYNEKLFF; CDR3nt: TGTGCCAGCAGGAAAGGACAGTATAATGAAAAACTGTTTTTT
v_gene: TRBV18; d_gene: .; abundance: many; j_gene: TRBJ2-1; CDR3aa: CASSPPSERNEQFF; CDR3nt: TGTGCCAGCTCACCACCGTCGGAGAGGAATGAGCAGTTCTTC
v_gene: TRBV6-1; d_gene: .; abundance: many; j_gene: TRBJ2-7; CDR3aa: CASSAPGKKTYEQYF; CDR3nt: TGTGCCAGCAGTGCACCCGGGAAAAAAACCTACGAGCAGTACTTC
v_gene: TRBV7-3; d_gene: .; abundance: many; j_gene: TRBJ2-1; CDR3aa: CASSSSGRLDNNEQFF; CDR3nt: TGTGCCAGCAGCTCGAGCGGCAGGTTAGATAACAATGAGCAGTTCTTC